This TCR beta chain was found in a study of untreated major depressive disorder. V lost 4 bases to trimming and J lost 2 bases, with 8 bases between them. CDR1 and CDR2 (germline): SEHNR, FQNEAQ (reference sequence). The CDR3 has 13 residues. The method was immunoSEQ multiplex PCR; TCRdb's version includes in-frame clones alone and lacks a portion of them. The data hold some 21,000 clones, with about 90% observed a single time. Sample: CD4+ T cells from PBMCs. The TCR originated in a woman aged 30 to 39 in good health. The chain uses TRBV7-9 and TRBJ1-2; D is unresolved. The CDR3: CASSSQSNYGYTF. CDR3 coding DNA: TGTGCCAGCAGCTCCCAATCAAACTATGGCTACACCTTC.